The clone carrying this T cell receptor (beta chain) is medium-sized (0.01 to 0.1%) by share. Its target is not known. Germline lookup yields CDR1 SNHLY and CDR2 FYNNEI. V shed 7 bases, J shed 4 bases, and the junction held 6 bases outside the gene matches. The CDR3 sequence is 13 residues long. These data belong to a study of vaccination and CD4 T cells after COVID-19. Across the whole study: Post-COVID draws came a median approximately 100 days after diagnosis (range 35 to 161). Overlapping SARS-CoV-2, HCoV-NL63, HCoV-OC43 and HCoV-229E spike peptides were used to stimulate cells.

Treatment described: roughly 10-day PBMC culture with coronavirus spike peptide pools or control peptides (ViraFEST assay). Whole-study findings and limits: Median roughly 90% of reactive clones detected in convalescent patients emerged only post-vaccination.

At the Johns Hopkins FTIC core, DNA taken from cultured CD4+ T cells was sequenced by way of the Oncomine TCR Beta short-read assay. In this case, cultured CD4+ T cells provided the extracted genomic DNA. TCRdb ran MiXCR on the PCR reads and lists one entry per CDR3 protein. The sample shows about 3,800 distinct CDR3 sequences, around 16% of them seen only once. The specimen was CD4+ T cells from blood, cultured in vitro. This receptor was obtained from a human donor who had recovered from COVID-19. V usage is TRBV2 and J usage is TRBJ1-1; 7 bases match TRBD1. CDR3 DNA sequence: TGTGCCAGCAATATACAGGGGAGCACTGAAGCTTTCTTT. This codes for CASNIQGSTEAFF.